The 6 T cell receptor beta chains listed next were all sequenced from one sample in a study of blood T cell repertoires in COVID-19 (dated by TCRdb to 2020 to 2022). Libraries were constructed by the immunoSEQ multiplex PCR assay. TCRdb provides this immuneACCESS table in a form limited to in-frame rearrangements. Some clones are lacking; in checked studies, under half of them reflect an unresolved V gene, and why the rest are absent is not known. The sample data list fewer than 95,000 clones, and just over 85% of these were observed just once. The ten largest clones add up to 4% to 5.5% of the sample. Material for sequencing was peripheral blood. These receptors all come from an elderly woman with acute or convalescent COVID-19.

This clone was counted once. Here the CDR3 DNA reads TGTGCAAGTCGCTTAGATCACAGGGCCTCCTCCTACGAGCAGTACTTC. It translates to CASRLDHRASSYEQYF. V usage is TRBV12-2 and J usage is TRBJ2-7; the table's D call, TRBD1, has no DNA check behind it. TRBV12-2 is described as a pseudogene. CDR3 length: 16 residues.

The chain uses TRBV27 and TRBJ2-1; the D is unclear. The CDR3 length is 15 residues. V was cut by 7 bases and J by 7 bases, with 20 bases left in between. CDR1 and CDR2 from the germline V gene are MNHEY and SMNVEV (reference sequence). The CDR3 reads CASTSHGPPGNEQFF. The CDR3 DNA follows: TGTGCCAGCACCAGTCACGGCCCTCCGGGTAATGAGCAGTTCTTC.

DNA of the CDR3: TGTGCCAGCACTCCAGACAGGGCGGCTGGAAACACCATATATTTT. It yields the protein CASTPDRAAGNTIYF. The chain is built from TRBV3-1 (or the pseudogene TRBV3-2) and TRBJ1-3; TRBD1 aligns across 7 bases. CDR3 length equals 15 residues. Germline CDR1 LGHDT, CDR2 YNNKEL (reference sequence). The junction had 8 bases not matched to a gene; V was cut back by 7 bases and J by 2 bases.

The V call is TRBV3-1 (or the pseudogene TRBV3-2), the J call TRBJ1-2; D remains unclear. Germline V gene sequence: CDR1 LGHDT, CDR2 YNNKEL (reference sequence). V was shortened by 3 bases and J by 3 bases, with 11 bases between the two germline ends. The CDR3 totals 14 residues. In DNA, the CDR3 is TGTGCCAGCAGCCAGTCCGGGAAGTACTATGGCTACACCTTC. Amino acid sequence: CASSQSGKYYGYTF.

The genes are TRBV7-3 and TRBJ2-1; 9 nucleotides match TRBD2. This CDR3 is built from 16 residues. Germline lookup yields CDR1 SGHTA and CDR2 FQGTGA. V gave up 3 bases and J gave up 6 bases; unmatched junction bases: 9. CDR3 loop: CASSFLGLAGFNEQFF. In DNA, the CDR3 is TGTGCCAGCAGCTTCTTGGGACTAGCAGGGTTCAATGAGCAGTTCTTC.

This chain joins TRBV28 and TRBJ1-2, with 9 bases matching TRBD1. CDR3 length: 16 residues. Germline lookup yields CDR1 MDHEN and CDR2 SYDVKM. With V trimmed by 7 bases and J by 10 bases, 19 bases remained unmatched. CDR3 bases: TGTGCCAGCATCCGGGGGACAGGGAGGAAGCTTTGGGACTACACCTTC. Its translation: CASIRGTGRKLWDYTF.